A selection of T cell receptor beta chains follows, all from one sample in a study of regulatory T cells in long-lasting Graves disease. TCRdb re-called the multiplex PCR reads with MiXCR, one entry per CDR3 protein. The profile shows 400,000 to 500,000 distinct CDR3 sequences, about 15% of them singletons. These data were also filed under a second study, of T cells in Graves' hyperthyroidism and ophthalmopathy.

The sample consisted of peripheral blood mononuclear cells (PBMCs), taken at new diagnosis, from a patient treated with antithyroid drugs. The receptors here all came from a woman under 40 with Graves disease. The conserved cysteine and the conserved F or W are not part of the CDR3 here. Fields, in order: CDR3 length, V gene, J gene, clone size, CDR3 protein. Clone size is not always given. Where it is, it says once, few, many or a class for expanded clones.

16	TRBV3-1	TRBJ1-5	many	ASSQDNPRQASNQPQH
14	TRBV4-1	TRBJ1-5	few	ASSQGGFGSNQPQH
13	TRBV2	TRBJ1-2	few	ASSAGNRGDYDYT
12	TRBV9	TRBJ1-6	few	ASSVQGANSPLH
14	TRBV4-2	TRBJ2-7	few	ASSQGGLDPGYEQY
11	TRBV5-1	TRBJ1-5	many	ASSGEGQGPQH
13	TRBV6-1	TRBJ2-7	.	AIQTSGSKSYEQY
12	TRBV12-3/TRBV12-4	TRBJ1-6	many	ASTKTATDSPLH
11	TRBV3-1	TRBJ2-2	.	ASSQEYTGELF
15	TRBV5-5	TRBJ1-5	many	ASSPGGLDRDFQPQH
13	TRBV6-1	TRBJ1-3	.	ASSPDRISGNTIY
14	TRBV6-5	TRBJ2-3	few	ASSYSQTSPTDTQY
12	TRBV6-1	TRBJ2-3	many	ASRDRPSTDTQY
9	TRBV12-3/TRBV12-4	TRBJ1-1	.	ASSSGGRAF